This T cell receptor (beta chain) was captured by sequencing in a study of CD8+ T cells in alopecia areata. About the research overall: Severity among treated patients was scored by the percentage of scalp area affected.

Extracted RNA was reverse transcribed, and the resulting cDNA served as sequencing template. Profiling relied on immunoSEQ multiplex PCR, and the TCRdb table lists in-frame clones only, not all of them. Of some 190,000 clones listed, roughly 46% are singletons. Treatment: oral pan-JAK inhibitor, 5-10 mg twice daily. Researchers gathered lesional scalp punch biopsies and peripheral blood from patients with alopecia areata. As concerns this clone: Its target is unknown.

Deletions cut 3 bases from V and 5 bases from J, with 17 bases between. The germline V gene has CDR1 SNHLY and CDR2 FYNNEI. This CDR3 is built from 15 residues. General observations from the study: A large proportion of expanded lesional clones were detected persisting in scalp and blood during tofacitinib. Lesional tissue from the scalp (especially in alopecia totalis/universalis) showed higher clonality than normal scalp.

The chain employs TRBV2 and TRBJ2-7; maybe TRBD1 (6 bases). The specimen comprised CD8+ T cells sorted from blood, sampled at week 52, from a patient treated with tofacitinib. The sequence derives from a human donor with alopecia areata. Written as DNA, the CDR3 is TGTGCCAGCAGTGACGTTGGGGGCAAGGCCGACGAGCAGTACTTC. Residues: CASSDVGGKADEQYF.